This is a list of T cell receptor beta chains from one sample in a study of control samples from healthy donors and cancer patients. Method: immunoSEQ multiplex PCR; TCRdb's copy keeps in-frame clones and lacks some. Of fewer than 500,000 clones in the sample, around nine tenths were seen once. Sequencing was done on a sample of PBMCs. The receptors here all came from a man aged 35 to 55 with head and neck cancer. Both conserved end residues are part of each CDR3. Each record gives: D gene, V gene, clone size, J gene, CDR3 protein, CDR3 DNA. The D gene is left open where the match is weak. Clone sizes are given selectively: once, few, many, or a class where the clone is expanded.

-,TRBV6-1,-,TRBJ1-1,CASSEAYKVRTDSAFF,TGTGCCAGCAGTGAAGCGTACAAAGTGAGGACAGACTCAGCTTTCTTT
-,TRBV6-5,few,TRBJ1-5,CASSYASTNQPQHF,TGTGCCAGCAGTTACGCGTCTACAAATCAGCCCCAGCATTTT
-,TRBV28,-,TRBJ1-5,CASSFLDSTNQPQHF,TGTGCCAGCAGTTTCCTGGACAGTACCAATCAGCCCCAGCATTTT
TRBD1,TRBV6-6,-,TRBJ2-7,CASSPGLTGTGSSYEQYF,TGTGCCAGCAGTCCAGGACTCACCGGGACAGGGTCCTCCTACGAGCAGTACTTC
-,TRBV7-2,-,TRBJ2-2,CASSLAGGYTGELFF,TGTGCCAGCAGCTTAGCAGGGGGTTACACCGGGGAGCTGTTTTTT
TRBD1,TRBV18,-,TRBJ1-1,CASSSIPGGENTEAFF,TGTGCCAGCTCATCCATACCAGGGGGCGAGAACACTGAAGCTTTCTTT
-,TRBV6-5,-,TRBJ2-1,CASSPANNEQFF,TGTGCCAGCAGCCCAGCTAACAATGAGCAGTTCTTC
-,TRBV30,-,TRBJ1-1,CAWRGGRGTEAFF,TGTGCCTGGAGGGGGGGAAGGGGAACTGAAGCTTTCTTT
TRBD1,TRBV30,-,TRBJ1-2,CAWSVGQGAPYGYTF,TGTGCCTGGAGTGTAGGGCAGGGGGCTCCCTATGGCTACACCTTC
-,TRBV28,-,TRBJ1-1,CASSSGGQGLNTEAFF,TGTGCCAGCAGCTCGGGGGGGCAGGGCTTGAACACTGAAGCTTTCTTT
-,TRBV19,-,TRBJ2-6,CASSIPTMLSTGANVLTF,TGTGCCAGTAGTATCCCGACCATGCTTAGCACTGGGGCCAACGTCCTGACTTTC
-,TRBV28,-,TRBJ1-5,CASVTDNQPQHF,TGTGCCAGCGTAACAGACAATCAGCCCCAGCATTTT
-,TRBV25-1,-,TRBJ2-2,CASTAPAGAGGTGELFF,TGTGCCAGCACCGCGCCGGCAGGGGCGGGTGGCACCGGGGAGCTGTTTTTT
-,TRBV11-2,-,TRBJ2-2,CASSLGLLVNPGELFF,TGTGCCAGCAGCTTGGGATTACTAGTTAACCCCGGGGAGCTGTTTTTT
-,TRBV7-3,-,TRBJ2-3,CASSLRRGGQVTQYF,TGTGCCAGCAGCTTACGCCGAGGAGGGCAGGTTACGCAGTATTTT